The rows below give T cell receptor beta chains drawn from one sample of a study of T cell responses to AZD1222 COVID-19 vaccine. Repertoires were generated with immunoSEQ multiplex PCR, while TCRdb's copy carries only in-frame clones and drops some. The profile shows around 100,000 clones, around nine tenths of them singletons. This material consisted of peripheral blood, taken on day 0 of AZD1222 vaccination. All receptors come from an adult in good health. The CDR3 runs from the conserved cysteine through the conserved F or W. The order of the fields is D gene, V gene, CDR3 length, J gene, clone size, CDR3 protein, CDR3 DNA. A D gene is named only where the DNA matches it firmly. The size entry is marked missing in some rows and otherwise reads once, few, many or a size class.

>TRBD2|TRBV11-2|15|TRBJ2-1|NA
CASSLAGASYNEQFF
TGTGCCAGCAGTTTAGCGGGGGCCTCCTACAATGAGCAGTTCTTC
>NA|TRBV6-2/TRBV6-3|15|TRBJ1-5|once
CASSYESGWGQPQHF
TGTGCCAGCAGTTACGAATCAGGGTGGGGTCAGCCCCAGCATTTT
>NA|TRBV6-5|11|TRBJ1-2|NA
CASSYYGGYTF
TGTGCCAGCAGTTACTACGGGGGCTACACCTTC
>NA|TRBV25-1|13|TRBJ1-1|NA
CASNEGLGTEAFF
TGTGCCAGCAATGAGGGCCTAGGCACTGAAGCTTTCTTT
>TRBD2|TRBV7-3|15|TRBJ2-1|NA
CASSSAPGGPNEQFF
TGTGCCAGCAGCTCGGCCCCGGGGGGGCCCAATGAGCAGTTCTTC
>TRBD1|TRBV14|14|TRBJ2-1|NA
CASSQDRAWDEQFF
TGTGCCAGCAGCCAGGACAGGGCCTGGGATGAGCAGTTCTTC
>NA|TRBV9|16|TRBJ1-2|NA
CASSVETYLGPYGYTF
TGTGCCAGCAGCGTAGAAACGTACTTGGGGCCCTATGGCTACACCTTC
>TRBD1|TRBV9|14|TRBJ1-2|once
CASSVAIQGDGYTF
TGTGCCAGCAGCGTAGCTATACAGGGGGATGGCTACACCTTC
>NA|TRBV2|11|TRBJ2-2|NA
CASTPDGELFF
TGTGCCAGCACTCCTGACGGGGAGCTGTTTTTT
>NA|TRBV7-9|17|TRBJ2-6|NA
CASSLGSRISGANVLTF
TGTGCCAGCAGCTTAGGATCGCGGATCTCTGGGGCCAACGTCCTGACTTTC
>NA|TRBV9|14|TRBJ1-4|NA
CASSVGGQDEKLFF
TGTGCCAGCAGCGTAGGAGGGCAGGATGAAAAACTGTTTTTT
>TRBD1|TRBV19|14|TRBJ1-2|NA
CASSIGTDGYGYTF
TGTGCCAGTAGTATTGGGACAGACGGCTATGGCTACACCTTC
>NA|TRBV29-1|11|TRBJ1-2|NA
CSVDGNHGYTF
TGCAGCGTTGATGGGAACCATGGCTACACCTTC